This T cell receptor (beta chain) derives from a study of T cells after yellow fever vaccination. Study summary: SMART-Seq v4 Ultra Low Input served to prepare low-cell-number fractions.

A single record per CDR3 protein comes from TCRdb applying MiXCR to the 5' RACE reads. The profile shows under 200,000 distinct CDR3 sequences, approximately 9.9% of them singletons. Trimming took 1 base from V and 3 from J, leaving 7 bases between them. The CDR3 totals 14 residues. This clonotype was counted many times. This receptor was identified in a man between 18 and 35 years old who received the YFV17D yellow fever vaccine. The chain has TRBV12-3 or TRBV12-4 and TRBJ2-1; D call uncertain. The sample consisted of CD8+ T cells sorted from PBMCs, taken 15 days after the yellow fever booster vaccination. CDR3 sequence: CASSLGGNYNEQFF. The CDR3 DNA follows: TGTGCCAGCAGTTTAGGGGGTAACTACAATGAGCAGTTCTTC.